One sample yielded the 27 T cell receptor beta chains listed below, sequenced in a study of T cells in Graves' hyperthyroidism and ophthalmopathy (dated by TCRdb to the late 2010s). Receptors were amplified or captured by multiplex PCR. The reads were generated on an Illumina HiSeq 2000. The TCR beta CDR3 regions were amplified from the RNA transcripts. For the first round of RT-PCR on the TCR CDR3, the HTBI primer set was used together with the Qiagen OneStep RT-PCR kit. TCRdb reprocessed the public reads (quality trimming at Q25 with fastp, clone calling with MiXCR) and kept in-frame beta chains. When rows share a CDR3 protein, they turn into one entry using the most common DNA and genes. The sample contains about 52,000 distinct CDR3 sequences, 48% of them found a single time. The ten largest clones add up to approximately 9.1% of the sample. Material: blood. These TCRs come from a woman in her forties or fifties with Graves' ophthalmopathy.

A remark on this clonotype: This could be a read error, since a much larger clone is one nucleotide away. The J gene is TRBJ2-1, the V gene TRBV5-1, with 9 bases lining up with TRBD1. Germline CDR1 and CDR2: SGHRS and YFSETQ. The CDR3 is made up of 16 amino acids. The CDR3 bases are TGCGCCGGCAGCAGGGGGGGGACAGGGCTCGTCGATGAGCAGTTCTTC. Residues: CAGSRGGTGLVDEQFF.

The chain joins TRBV29-1 to TRBJ2-1; the match to TRBD2 covers 8 bases. CDR1 is SQVTM, CDR2 ANQGSEA, per germline. Trimming cost V 8 bases and J 0 bases; bases outside gene matches: 9. The CDR3 has 15 residues. CDR3 DNA: TGCAGCTTGGCCGGCGGGGGGAACTCCTACAATGAGCAGTTCTTC. This translates into CSLAGGGNSYNEQFF.

Remarks on this clonotype: Given the absence of the conserved phenylalanine or tryptophan at the CDR3 end, a read error is likely. No DNA is shown, since the ends of the CDR3 on it are uncertain; the CDR3 is the one TCRdb lists. The V and J genes are TRBV12-3 or TRBV12-4 and TRBJ2-7; the D call of TRBD1 is as the table states it, not checked on the DNA. Ends included, the CDR3 has 15 residues. CDR3 sequence: CASSFPPGHEPTSST.

This clonotype was seen ten or more times. The chain couples TRBV19 to TRBJ2-7; D remains unclear. V was shortened by 1 base and J by 0 bases, with 16 bases between the two germline ends. The germline V gene has CDR1 LNHDA and CDR2 SQIVND (reference sequence). The CDR3 has 17 residues. CDR3 loop: CASSIGHGQVSSYEQYF. The CDR3 DNA is TGTGCCAGTAGTATAGGCCATGGGCAGGTAAGCTCCTACGAGCAGTACTTC.

This clonotype showed up many times. The V and J genes are TRBV20-1 and TRBJ2-7, with 9 bases lining up with TRBD1. V shed 0 bases, J shed 3 bases, and the junction held 9 bases outside the gene matches. The CDR3 is 16 amino acids. CDR1 DFQATT and CDR2 SNEGSKA come from the germline V gene (reference sequence). This CDR3 reads CSARDYRGQGIYEQYF. CDR3 in DNA: TGCAGTGCTAGAGATTATAGAGGACAGGGGATCTACGAGCAGTACTTC.

This sequence joins TRBV29-1 and TRBJ2-7; TRBD2 might be the D (6 bases). The CDR3 is made up of 14 amino acids. Trimming took off 8 bases at V and 2 bases at J, with 19 bases between the two ends. The germline V gene encodes CDR1 SQVTM and CDR2 ANQGSEA. The CDR3 DNA reads as TGCAGCAGTTACGTGGGGGGAGGCGCCTACGAGCAGTACTTC. Translated, it gives CSSYVGGGAYEQYF.

This clonotype was seen many times. As DNA, the CDR3 is TGTGCCAGCAGCCGGATCTACGAGCAGTACTTC. Translating it yields CASSRIYEQYF. The chain has TRBV12-3 or TRBV12-4 and TRBJ2-7, with D unclear. The CDR3 has 11 residues. V was shortened by 6 bases and J by 3 bases, with 6 bases between the two germline ends.

The V gene is TRBV24-1, the J gene TRBJ2-2, with a possible D match to TRBD1 (5 bases). The CDR3 is made up of 12 amino acids. CDR1 is KGHDR and CDR2 is SFDVKD in the germline V gene. Trimming shortened V by 2 bases and J by 8 bases, and 5 bases separated the two germline ends. Here the CDR3 reads CATSDWTGELFF. The CDR3 DNA reads TGTGCCACCAGTGATTGGACAGGGGAGCTGTTTTTT.

This clonotype was recorded many times. This CDR3 reads CASSRGGPSSYEQYF. In DNA form, the CDR3 reads TGCGCCAGTTCCCGCGGGGGCCCCAGCTCCTACGAGCAGTACTTC. This chain connects TRBV5-1 to TRBJ2-7; TRBD2 might be the D (7 bases). Germline V gives CDR1 SGHRS, CDR2 YFSETQ. The V end lost 8 bases, the J end lost 0 bases, and 18 bases lay between the germline ends. CDR3 length equals 15 residues.

The chain combines TRBV15 with TRBJ1-2; D not resolved. The CDR3 runs to 14 residues. CDR1 LNHNV and CDR2 YYDKDF come from the germline V gene (reference sequence). Trimming left V 2 bases short and J 2 bases short, with 9 bases between. Here the CDR3 reads CATSRPFTNYGYTF. The DNA of the CDR3 is TGTGCCACCAGCAGACCATTTACCAACTATGGCTACACCTTC.

This clonotype was detected many times. The chain employs TRBV5-4 and TRBJ1-3; D may be TRBD1 (6 bases). The V and J ends lost 4 bases and 3 bases respectively, with 8 bases between them. The CDR3 spans 13 residues. Germline CDR1 reads SGHNT; CDR2 reads YYREEE (reference sequence). Here the CDR3 reads CASSLTGGNTIYF. The DNA for the CDR3 is TGTGCCAGCAGCCTGACAGGTGGAAACACCATATATTTT.

This clonotype came up many times. V is TRBV6-1 and J is TRBJ1-2; D unclear. Germline values: CDR1 MNHNS, CDR2 SASEGT. This CDR3 region has 11 residues. V lost 6 bases and J 9 bases, leaving 11 bases between the germline ends. The CDR3 here is CASSDDRSYTF. CDR3 DNA sequence: TGTGCCAGCAGCGACGACCGTAGCTACACCTTC.

The rearrangement links TRBV20-1 to TRBJ2-5; D might be TRBD1 (6 bases). Germline V CDR1 and CDR2: DFQATT, SNEGSKA (reference sequence). Trimming shortened V by 3 bases and J by 3 bases, and 17 bases separated the two germline ends. The CDR3 length is 15 residues. In nucleotides, the CDR3 is TGCAGTGCTAGGGTTTTAGGACAGACCGAAGAGACCCAGTACTTC. Translating it yields CSARVLGQTEETQYF.

Relative to its sample, this clonotype is medium-sized (0.01 to 0.1%). The CDR3: CASSVGRDTQYF. CDR3 nucleotides: TGTGCCAGCAGCGTAGGGCGAGATACGCAGTATTTT. The V gene is TRBV9, the J gene TRBJ2-3, with no clear D. The CDR3 consists of 12 residues. Per germline, CDR1 SGDLS and CDR2 YYNGEE. Trimming stripped 0 bases from V and 5 bases from J, with 4 bases between.

This chain uses TRBV29-1 with TRBJ2-2; 7 nucleotides match TRBD1. There are 13 residues in the CDR3. The germline V gene has CDR1 SQVTM and CDR2 ANQGSEA. V shed 6 bases and J 6 bases; nucleotides not matched to a gene: 7. The CDR3 DNA sequence: TGCAGCGTCGACCGACAGGGCGCCGGGGAGCTGTTTTTT. Its translation is CSVDRQGAGELFF.

J is TRBJ2-1 and V is TRBV19; TRBD1 agrees at 8 bases. The CDR3 contains 15 residues. Trimming took 1 base from V and 7 from J; bases not matched to a gene: 6. Germline V gives CDR1 LNHDA, CDR2 SQIVND (reference sequence). The CDR3 reads CASSIATGAGNEQFF. CDR3 sequence (DNA): TGTGCCAGTAGTATAGCGACAGGGGCCGGGAATGAGCAGTTCTTC.

This clonotype counts as medium-sized. CDR3 protein: CSVEAGLFYNEQFF. Written as DNA, the CDR3 is TGCAGCGTTGAGGCAGGGCTGTTCTACAATGAGCAGTTCTTC. The V and J genes are TRBV29-1 and TRBJ2-1; possibly TRBD1 for D (5 bases). V shed 3 bases and J shed 3 bases, with 12 bases lying between them. This CDR3 has 14 amino acids. CDR1 SQVTM and CDR2 ANQGSEA come from the germline V gene.

This clonotype appeared many times. The rearrangement uses TRBV4-1 and TRBJ2-5; D may be TRBD2 (5 bases). The CDR3 totals 14 residues. V shed 4 bases and J shed 1 base, with 10 bases lying between them. CDR1 and CDR2 (germline): MGHRA, YSYEKL. The CDR3 here is CASSPYEGQETQYF. The CDR3 coding sequence is TGCGCCAGCAGCCCTTATGAGGGCCAAGAGACCCAGTACTTC.

About this clonotype itself: One junction end does not reproduce the germline sequence, and a read error may be involved. V is TRBV2 and J is TRBJ1-4; no reliable D call. The CDR3 has 16 amino acids. Germline CDR1 and CDR2: SNHLY and FYNNEI. The CDR3 nucleotides are TGTACCAGCAGTGATCCAAGGAAACCAACTAATAAAAAACTGTTTTTT. Amino acid sequence: CTSSDPRKPTNKKLFF.

There are a few counts of this clonotype. The rearrangement joins TRBV27 to TRBJ2-3; 9 bases map to TRBD2. Trimming cost V 6 bases and J 2 bases; bases outside gene matches: 9. This CDR3 has 16 residues. Germline values: CDR1 MNHEY, CDR2 SMNVEV (reference sequence). The DNA for the CDR3 is TGTGCCAGCAGCTCCACCCAGGGACTAGCCACAGATACGCAGTATTTT. It encodes CASSSTQGLATDTQYF.

The CDR3 sequence is CASSLLQGSATDTQYF. The CDR3 nucleotides are TGTGCCAGCAGCTTACTTCAGGGATCGGCCACAGATACGCAGTATTTT. The chain recombines TRBV7-9 with TRBJ2-3; D possibly corresponds to TRBD1 (5 bases). Germline V gene sequence: CDR1 SEHNR, CDR2 FQNEAQ (reference sequence). V was trimmed by 2 bases and J by 2 bases, leaving 14 bases between them. This CDR3 has 16 residues. Supplemented by reference TRBV7-9 and TRBJ2-3, the full variable domain reads DTGVSQNPRHKITKRGQNVTFRCDPISEHNRLYWYRQTLGQGPEFLTYFQNEAQLEKSRLLSDRFSAERPKGSFSTLEIQRTEQGDSAMYLCASSLLQGSATDTQYFGPGTRLTVL.

This clonotype has a count of ten or more. CDR3 DNA sequence: TGTGCCAGCAGTGAAGGGGCAGGGATAGCCAAAAACATTCAGTACTTC. It is translated as CASSEGAGIAKNIQYF. The V call is TRBV2, the J call TRBJ2-4, with D possibly being TRBD1 (5 bases). The CDR3 length is 16 residues. CDR1 and CDR2 (germline): SNHLY, FYNNEI. V shed 1 base and J shed 0 bases, with 10 bases lying between them.

The V and J genes are TRBV2 and TRBJ2-5, with no clear D. Germline CDR1 and CDR2: SNHLY and FYNNEI. With 10 bases removed from V and 7 bases from J, the gap between germline ends came to 19 bases. The length of the CDR3 is 13 residues. The CDR3 nucleotides read TGTGCCACCCTGGCGGCTCTATTCGGGACCCAGTACTTC. This encodes CATLAALFGTQYF.

This clonotype has more than one count but fewer than ten. A single base separates this from a much larger clone, so it may be a read error. The V call is TRBV6-1, the J call TRBJ2-1; 9 nucleotides align to TRBD1. With V trimmed by 3 bases and J by 8 bases, 8 bases remained unmatched. CDR1 is MNHNS and CDR2 is SASEGT in the germline V gene. The CDR3 runs 15 residues. As DNA, the CDR3 is TGTGCCAGCAGTGAGGGGACAGGGACTTACGATGAGCAGTTCTTC. Its protein is CASSEGTGTYDEQFF.

The rearrangement joins TRBV7-3 to TRBJ1-5; 10 bases line up with TRBD1. V shed 1 base and J 6 bases; nucleotides not matched to a gene: 6. Germline-derived CDR1 and CDR2 are SGHTA and FQGTGA. The CDR3 spans 16 residues. The CDR3 region is CASSLMGQGRRQPQHF. CDR3 bases: TGTGCCAGCAGCTTAATGGGACAGGGGAGGCGTCAGCCCCAGCATTTT.

This clonotype was detected ten times or more. The chain has TRBV5-6 and TRBJ2-5, with D unclear. V lost 6 bases and J 7 bases, leaving 22 bases between the germline ends. This CDR3 region has 15 residues. Germline V gene lookup returns CDR1 SGHDT and CDR2 YYEEEE. As DNA, the CDR3 is TGTGCCAGCAACTCTGGTGGGATAACGCGAACGACCCAGTACTTC. Its translation: CASNSGGITRTTQYF.

About this clonotype: Germline and junction disagree at one end, which may indicate a read error. The chain has TRBV11-2 and TRBJ2-3, with a tentative D call TRBD1 (6 bases). The CDR3 is 13 residues long. Germline V lookup: CDR1 SGHAT, CDR2 FQNNGV. CDR3: CASSLEGAGTQDF. CDR3 DNA sequence: TGTGCCAGCAGCTTAGAGGGGGCAGGGACGCAGGATTTT. The complete variable domain, with remaining parts taken from reference TRBV11-2 and TRBJ2-3, reads EAGVAQSPRYKIIEKRQSVAFWCNPISGHATLYWYQQILGQGPKLLIQFQNNGVVDDSQLPKDRFSAERLKGVDSTLKIQPAKLEDSAVYLCASSLEGAGTQDFGPGTRLTVL.